This TCR beta chain was observed in a study of T cells in Graves' hyperthyroidism and ophthalmopathy. At least ten counts were recorded for this clonotype. J was trimmed by 2 bases and V by 4 bases; bases with no gene match: 12. The CDR3 has 17 amino acids. Using RNA transcripts as the source, TCR beta CDR3 regions were amplified. An initial round of RT-PCR targeting the TCR CDR3 relied on the HTBI primer set. TCRdb re-called the multiplex PCR reads through MiXCR, storing one row per CDR3 protein. The sample lists 500,000 to 650,000 distinct CDR3 sequences, less than 15% occurring once. The chain recombines TRBV12-3 or TRBV12-4 with TRBJ2-3, with 7 bases that match TRBD2. The receptor comes from a woman aged 40-49 years with Graves' hyperthyroidism. Sequencing was carried out using blood. The CDR3 spells CASSSQIGTTNTDTQYF. The CDR3 nucleotides read TGTGCCAGCAGTTCCCAAATAGGGACTACTAACACAGATACGCAGTATTTT.